This TCR beta chain was sequenced for a study of regulatory T cells in long-lasting Graves disease. The germline V and J ends were trimmed by 4 bases and 6 bases, with 27 bases remaining between them. From germline, CDR1 is SGHKS and CDR2 YYEKEE (reference sequence). CDR3 size: 18 residues. To note about this clonotype: This may stem from a read error, because a much larger clone lies one nucleotide away. The conserved phenylalanine or tryptophan normally closing the CDR3 is absent here, so this likely arose from a read error.

Stated time point: newly diagnosed GD, antithyroid drugs for less than 3 months. Researchers made the TCR library from RNA that was extracted from PBMCs. Sequencing libraries for TCR beta were prepared with iRepertoire HTBI primers and Arm-PCR of CDR3 regions. MiXCR was run by TCRdb on the multiplex PCR reads, yielding one entry per CDR3 protein. The sample has about 200,000 distinct CDR3 sequences, roughly 19% seen once. The same data also contributed to another study, on T cells in Graves' hyperthyroidism and ophthalmopathy.

The chain couples TRBV5-5 to TRBJ2-3, with D tentatively TRBD1 (8 bases). The receptor comes from a woman aged 25 to 39 with Graves disease. The material sequenced was peripheral blood mononuclear cells (PBMCs), taken at new diagnosis, from a patient treated with antithyroid drugs. CDR3 in DNA: TGTGCCAGCAGCCTTACTCCGTGGGAGACAGGGGAGGGGGATACGCAGTATCTT. Protein sequence: CASSLTPWETGEGDTQYL.